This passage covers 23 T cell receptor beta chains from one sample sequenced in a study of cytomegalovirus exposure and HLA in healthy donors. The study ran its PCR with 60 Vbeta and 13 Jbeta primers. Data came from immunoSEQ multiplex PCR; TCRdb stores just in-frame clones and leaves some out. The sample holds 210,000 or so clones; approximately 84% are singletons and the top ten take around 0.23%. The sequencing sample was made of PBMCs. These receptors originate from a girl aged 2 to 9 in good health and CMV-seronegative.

CDR3 sequence reads: CASRLALGSYEQYF. The CDR3 DNA reads TGTGCCAGCAGACTAGCGCTAGGCTCCTACGAGCAGTACTTC. The genes are TRBV27 and TRBJ2-7; 7 nucleotides match TRBD2. V trimming: 6 bases; J trimming: 0 bases; junction bases outside the gene matches: 5. Germline loops: CDR1 MNHEY, CDR2 SMNVEV (reference sequence). The CDR3 is made up of 14 amino acids.

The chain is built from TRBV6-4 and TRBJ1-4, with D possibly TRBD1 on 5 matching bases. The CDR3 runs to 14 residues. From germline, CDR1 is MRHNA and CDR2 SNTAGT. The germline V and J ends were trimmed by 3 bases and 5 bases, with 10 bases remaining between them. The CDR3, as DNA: TGTGCCAGCAGTGAAGGGGCAGGCAATGAAAAACTGTTTTTT. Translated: CASSEGAGNEKLFF.

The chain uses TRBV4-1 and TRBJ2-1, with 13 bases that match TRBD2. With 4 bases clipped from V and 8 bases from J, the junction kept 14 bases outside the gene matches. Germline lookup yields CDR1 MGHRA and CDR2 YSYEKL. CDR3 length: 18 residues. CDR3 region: CASSLVSPGLAGFDEQFF. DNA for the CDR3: TGCGCCAGCAGCCTCGTCAGCCCGGGACTAGCGGGGTTCGATGAGCAGTTCTTC.

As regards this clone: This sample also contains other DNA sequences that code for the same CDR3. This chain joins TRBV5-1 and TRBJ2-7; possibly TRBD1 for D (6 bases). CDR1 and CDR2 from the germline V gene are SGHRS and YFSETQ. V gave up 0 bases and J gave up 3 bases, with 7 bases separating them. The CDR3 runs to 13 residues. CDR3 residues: CASSLDRDYEQYF. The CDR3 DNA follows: TGCGCCAGCAGCTTGGACAGGGACTACGAGCAGTACTTC.

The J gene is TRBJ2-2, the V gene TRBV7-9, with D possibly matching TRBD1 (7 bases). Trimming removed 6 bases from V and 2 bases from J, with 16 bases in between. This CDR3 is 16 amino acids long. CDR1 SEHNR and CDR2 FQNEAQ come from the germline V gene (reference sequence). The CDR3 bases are TGTGCCAGCAGTCCTCCCAGGGGGGTAAACACCGGGGAGCTGTTTTTT. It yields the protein CASSPPRGVNTGELFF.

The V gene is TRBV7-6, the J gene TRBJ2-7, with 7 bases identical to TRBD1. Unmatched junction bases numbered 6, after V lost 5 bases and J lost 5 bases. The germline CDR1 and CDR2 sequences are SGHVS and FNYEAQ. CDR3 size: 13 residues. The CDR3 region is CASSREGADEQYF. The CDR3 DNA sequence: TGTGCCAGCAGCCGAGAGGGGGCTGACGAGCAGTACTTC.

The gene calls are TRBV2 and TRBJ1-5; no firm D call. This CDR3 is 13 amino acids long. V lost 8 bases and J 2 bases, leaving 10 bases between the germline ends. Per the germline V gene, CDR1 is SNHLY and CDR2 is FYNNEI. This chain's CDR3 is CASGRRGNQPQHF. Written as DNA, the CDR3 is TGTGCCAGCGGTCGTCGGGGCAATCAGCCCCAGCATTTT.

The CDR3 region is CASTPGQSLYGYTF. CDR3 DNA sequence: TGCGCCAGCACCCCGGGACAGAGCCTCTATGGCTACACCTTC. The chain uses TRBV23-1 and TRBJ1-2; TRBD1 agrees at 7 bases. TRBV23-1 is classed as an ORF, of uncertain function. V lost 7 bases and J lost 4; bases outside the gene matches: 9. This CDR3 has 14 amino acids.

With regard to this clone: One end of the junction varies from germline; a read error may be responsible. This CDR3 is CASSDSGANALTF. DNA for the CDR3: TGTGCCAGCAGTGACTCTGGGGCCAACGCCCTGACTTTC. This chain uses TRBV6-4 with TRBJ2-6; perhaps TRBD1 as D (5 bases). CDR1 and CDR2 (germline): MRHNA, SNTAGT. CDR3 length: 13 amino acids.

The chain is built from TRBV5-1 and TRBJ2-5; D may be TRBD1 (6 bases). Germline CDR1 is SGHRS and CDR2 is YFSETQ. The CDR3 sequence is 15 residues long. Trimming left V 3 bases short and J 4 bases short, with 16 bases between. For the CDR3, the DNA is TGCGCCAGCAGCTCCCTGGGGGCCGCCGGAGAGACCCAGTACTTC. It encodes CASSSLGAAGETQYF.

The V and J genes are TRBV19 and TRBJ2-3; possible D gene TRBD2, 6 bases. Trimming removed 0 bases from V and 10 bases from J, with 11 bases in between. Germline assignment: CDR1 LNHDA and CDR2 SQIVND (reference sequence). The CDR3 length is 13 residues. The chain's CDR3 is CASSIEEGGAQYF. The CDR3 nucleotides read TGTGCCAGTAGTATAGAGGAGGGCGGGGCGCAGTATTTT.

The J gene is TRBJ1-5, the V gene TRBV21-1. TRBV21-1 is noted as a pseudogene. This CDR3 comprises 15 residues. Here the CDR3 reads CASSKRGGGNQPQHF. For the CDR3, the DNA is TGTGCCAGCAGCAAAAGAGGGGGAGGGAATCAGCCCCAGCATTTT.

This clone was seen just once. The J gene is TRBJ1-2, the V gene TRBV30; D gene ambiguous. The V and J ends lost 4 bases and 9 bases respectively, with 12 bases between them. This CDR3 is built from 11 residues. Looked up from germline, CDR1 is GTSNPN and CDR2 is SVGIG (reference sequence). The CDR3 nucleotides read TGTGCCTGGAATCGGGAGCGTCGCTACACCTTC. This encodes CAWNRERRYTF.

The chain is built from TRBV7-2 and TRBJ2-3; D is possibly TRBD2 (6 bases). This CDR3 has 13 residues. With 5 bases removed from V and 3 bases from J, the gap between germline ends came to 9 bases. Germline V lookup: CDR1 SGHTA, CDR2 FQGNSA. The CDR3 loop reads CASSRRGTDTQYF. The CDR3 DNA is TGTGCCAGCAGCCGGCGGGGAACAGATACGCAGTATTTT.

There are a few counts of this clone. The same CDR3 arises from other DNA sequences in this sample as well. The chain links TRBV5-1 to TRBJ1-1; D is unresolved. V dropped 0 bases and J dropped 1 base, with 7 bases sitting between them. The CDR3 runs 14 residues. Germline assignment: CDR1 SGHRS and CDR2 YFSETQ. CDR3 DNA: TGCGCCAGCAGCTTGGCCGGGGAGAACACTGAAGCTTTCTTT. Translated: CASSLAGENTEAFF. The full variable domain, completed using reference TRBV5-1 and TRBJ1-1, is KAGVTQTPRYLIKTRGQQVTLSCSPISGHRSVSWYQQTPGQGLQFLFEYFSETQRNKGNFPGRFSGRQFSNSRSEMNVSTLELGDSALYLCASSLAGENTEAFFGQGTRLTVV.

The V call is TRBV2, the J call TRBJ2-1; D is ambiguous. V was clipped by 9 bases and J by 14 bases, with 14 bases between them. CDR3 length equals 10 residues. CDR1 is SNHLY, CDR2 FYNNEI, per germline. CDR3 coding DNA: TGTGCCAGTCTCGGTCTCATGGAGTTCTTC. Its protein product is CASLGLMEFF. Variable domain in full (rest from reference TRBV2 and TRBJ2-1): EPEVTQTPSHQVTQMGQEVILRCVPISNHLYFYWYRQILGQKVEFLVSFYNNEISEKSEIFDDQFSVERPDGSNFTLKIRSTKLEDSAMYFCASLGLMEFFGPGTRLTVL.

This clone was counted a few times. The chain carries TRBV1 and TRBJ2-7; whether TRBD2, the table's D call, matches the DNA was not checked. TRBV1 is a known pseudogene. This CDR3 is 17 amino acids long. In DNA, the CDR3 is TGCACCAGCAGCCTAACATGTAGCGGGGGGAAACCCTACGAGCAGTACTTC. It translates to CTSSLTCSGGKPYEQYF.

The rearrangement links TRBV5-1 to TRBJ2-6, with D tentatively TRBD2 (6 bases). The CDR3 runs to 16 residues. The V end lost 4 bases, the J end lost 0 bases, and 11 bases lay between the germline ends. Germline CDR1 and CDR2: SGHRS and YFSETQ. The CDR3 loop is CASSPGLDSGANVLTF. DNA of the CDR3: TGCGCCAGCAGCCCGGGACTGGACTCTGGGGCCAACGTCCTGACTTTC.

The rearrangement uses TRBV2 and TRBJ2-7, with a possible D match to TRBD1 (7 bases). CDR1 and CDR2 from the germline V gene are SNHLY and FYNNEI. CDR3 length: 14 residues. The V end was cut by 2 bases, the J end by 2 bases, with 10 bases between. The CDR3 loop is CASSESGGPYEQYF. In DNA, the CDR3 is TGTGCCAGCAGTGAATCAGGGGGGCCCTACGAGCAGTACTTC.

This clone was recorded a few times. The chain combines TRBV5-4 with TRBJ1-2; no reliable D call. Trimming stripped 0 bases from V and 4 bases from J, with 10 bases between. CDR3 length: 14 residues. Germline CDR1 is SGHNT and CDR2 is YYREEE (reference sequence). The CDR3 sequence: CASSLGGGSYGYTF. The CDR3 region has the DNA TGTGCCAGCAGCTTGGGGGGAGGAAGCTATGGCTACACCTTC.

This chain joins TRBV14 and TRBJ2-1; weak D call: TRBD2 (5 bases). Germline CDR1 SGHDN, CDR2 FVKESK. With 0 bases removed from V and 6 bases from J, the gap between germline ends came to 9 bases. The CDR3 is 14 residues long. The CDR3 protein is CASSQEWLANEQFF. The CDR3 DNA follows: TGTGCCAGCAGCCAAGAATGGCTAGCCAATGAGCAGTTCTTC.

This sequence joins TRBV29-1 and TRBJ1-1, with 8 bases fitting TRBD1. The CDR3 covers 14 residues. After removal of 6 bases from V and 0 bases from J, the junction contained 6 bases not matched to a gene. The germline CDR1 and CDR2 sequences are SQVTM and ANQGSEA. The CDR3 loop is CSVGQGWMNTEAFF. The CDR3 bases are TGCAGCGTCGGACAGGGCTGGATGAACACTGAAGCTTTCTTT.

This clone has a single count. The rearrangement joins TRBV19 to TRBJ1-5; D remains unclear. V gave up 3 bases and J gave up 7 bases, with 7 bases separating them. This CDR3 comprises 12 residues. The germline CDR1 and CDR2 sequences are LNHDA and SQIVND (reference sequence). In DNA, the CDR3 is TGTGCCAGTAGTATCCCCAGGCAGCCCCAGCATTTT. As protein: CASSIPRQPQHF. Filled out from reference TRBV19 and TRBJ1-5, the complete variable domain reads DGGITQSPKYLFRKEGQNVTLSCEQNLNHDAMYWYRQDPGQGLRLIYYSQIVNDFQKGDIAEGYSVSREKKESFPLTVTSAQKNPTAFYLCASSIPRQPQHFGDGTRLSIL.